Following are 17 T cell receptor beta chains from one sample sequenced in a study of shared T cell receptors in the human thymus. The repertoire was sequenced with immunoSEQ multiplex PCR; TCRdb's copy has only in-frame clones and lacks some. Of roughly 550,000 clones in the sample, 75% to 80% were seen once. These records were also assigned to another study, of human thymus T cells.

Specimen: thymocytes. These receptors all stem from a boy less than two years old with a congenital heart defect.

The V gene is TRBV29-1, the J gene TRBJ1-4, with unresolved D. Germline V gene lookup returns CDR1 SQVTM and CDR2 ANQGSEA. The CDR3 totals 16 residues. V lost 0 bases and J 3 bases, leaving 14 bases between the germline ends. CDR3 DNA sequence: TGCAGCGTTGAAGAAGAGGGCCAGGACGCTAATGAAAAACTGTTTTTT. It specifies CSVEEEGQDANEKLFF.

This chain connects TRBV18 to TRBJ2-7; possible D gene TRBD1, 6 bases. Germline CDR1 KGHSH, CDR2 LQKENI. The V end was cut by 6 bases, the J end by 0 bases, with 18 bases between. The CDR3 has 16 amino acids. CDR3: CASSQKLGAGSYEQYF. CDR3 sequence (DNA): TGTGCCAGCTCCCAGAAGTTGGGGGCAGGCTCCTACGAGCAGTACTTC.

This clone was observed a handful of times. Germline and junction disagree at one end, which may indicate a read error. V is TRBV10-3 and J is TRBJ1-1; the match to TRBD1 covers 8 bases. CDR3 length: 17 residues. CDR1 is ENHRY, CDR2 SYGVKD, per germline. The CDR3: CATSPNRSRGRGTEAFF. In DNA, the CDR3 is TGTGCCACCAGTCCAAATCGGTCCAGGGGGCGGGGCACTGAAGCTTTCTTT.

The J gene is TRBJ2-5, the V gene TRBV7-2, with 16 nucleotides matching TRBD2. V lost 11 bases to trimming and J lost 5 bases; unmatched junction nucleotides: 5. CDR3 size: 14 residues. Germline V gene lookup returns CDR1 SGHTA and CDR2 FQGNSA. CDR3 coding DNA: TGTGCCGCGGGACTAGCGGGAGGGACGGAGACCCAGTACTTC. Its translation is CAAGLAGGTETQYF.

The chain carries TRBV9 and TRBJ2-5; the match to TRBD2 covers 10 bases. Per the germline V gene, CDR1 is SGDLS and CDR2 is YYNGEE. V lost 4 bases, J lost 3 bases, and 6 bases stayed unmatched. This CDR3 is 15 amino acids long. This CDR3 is CASSPRTSGKETQYF. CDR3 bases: TGTGCCAGCAGCCCTCGGACTAGCGGAAAAGAGACCCAGTACTTC.

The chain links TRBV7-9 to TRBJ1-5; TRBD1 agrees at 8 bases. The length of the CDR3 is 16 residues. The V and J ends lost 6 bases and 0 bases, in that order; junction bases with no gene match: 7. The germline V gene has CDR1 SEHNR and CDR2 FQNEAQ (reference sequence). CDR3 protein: CASSQGARSSNQPQHF. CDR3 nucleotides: TGTGCCAGCAGTCAGGGGGCGCGAAGTAGCAATCAGCCCCAGCATTTT.

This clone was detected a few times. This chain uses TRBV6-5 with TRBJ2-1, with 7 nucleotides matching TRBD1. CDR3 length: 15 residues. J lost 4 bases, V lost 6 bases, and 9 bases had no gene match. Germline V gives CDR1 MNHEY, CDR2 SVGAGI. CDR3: CASSQDRRGYNEQFF. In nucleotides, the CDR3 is TGTGCCAGCAGCCAGGACAGGCGAGGGTACAATGAGCAGTTCTTC.

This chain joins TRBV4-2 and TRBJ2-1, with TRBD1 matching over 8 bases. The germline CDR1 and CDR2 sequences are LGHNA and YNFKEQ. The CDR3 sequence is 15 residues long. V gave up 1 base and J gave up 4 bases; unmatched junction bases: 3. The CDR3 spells CASSQAGQGYNEQFF. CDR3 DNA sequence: TGTGCCAGCAGCCAAGCCGGACAGGGTTACAATGAGCAGTTCTTC.

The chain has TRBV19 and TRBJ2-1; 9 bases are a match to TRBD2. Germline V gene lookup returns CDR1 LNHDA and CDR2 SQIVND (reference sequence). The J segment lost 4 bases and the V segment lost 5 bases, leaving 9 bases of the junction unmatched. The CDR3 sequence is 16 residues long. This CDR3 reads CASSSIIAGVYNEQFF. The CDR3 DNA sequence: TGTGCCAGTAGTTCAATTATAGCGGGAGTGTACAATGAGCAGTTCTTC.

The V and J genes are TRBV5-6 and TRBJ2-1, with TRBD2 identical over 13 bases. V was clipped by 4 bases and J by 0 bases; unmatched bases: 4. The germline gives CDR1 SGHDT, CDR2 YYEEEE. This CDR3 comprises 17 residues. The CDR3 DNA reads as TGTGCCAGCAGCGACAGGACTAGCGGGAGCTCCTACAATGAGCAGTTCTTC. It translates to CASSDRTSGSSYNEQFF. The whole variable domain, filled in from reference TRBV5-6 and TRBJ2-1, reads DAGVTQSPTHLIKTRGQQVTLRCSPKSGHDTVSWYQQALGQGPQFIFQYYEEEERQRGNFPDRFSGHQFPNYSSELNVNALLLGDSALYLCASSDRTSGSSYNEQFFGPGTRLTVL.

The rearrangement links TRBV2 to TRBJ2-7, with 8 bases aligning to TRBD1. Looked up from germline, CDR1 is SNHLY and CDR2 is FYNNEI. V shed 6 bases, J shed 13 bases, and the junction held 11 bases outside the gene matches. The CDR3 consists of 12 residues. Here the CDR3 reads CASRDRENERYF. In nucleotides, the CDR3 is TGTGCCAGCAGGGACAGGGAGAACGAGCGATACTTC. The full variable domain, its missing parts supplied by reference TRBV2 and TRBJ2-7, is EPEVTQTPSHQVTQMGQEVILRCVPISNHLYFYWYRQILGQKVEFLVSFYNNEISEKSEIFDDQFSVERPDGSNFTLKIRSTKLEDSAMYFCASRDRENERYFGPGTRLTVT.

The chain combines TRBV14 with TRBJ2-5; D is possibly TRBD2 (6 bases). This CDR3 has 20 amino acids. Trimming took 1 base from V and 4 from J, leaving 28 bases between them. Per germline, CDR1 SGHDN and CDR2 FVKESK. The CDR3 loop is CASSQGLGGDSGLVTETQYF. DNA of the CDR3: TGTGCCAGCAGCCAAGGCTTAGGAGGGGATTCGGGTCTCGTTACAGAGACCCAGTACTTC.

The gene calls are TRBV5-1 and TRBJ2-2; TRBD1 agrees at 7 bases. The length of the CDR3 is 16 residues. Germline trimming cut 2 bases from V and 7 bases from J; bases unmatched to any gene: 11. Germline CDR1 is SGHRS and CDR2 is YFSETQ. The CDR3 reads CASSFQRTGGDGELFF. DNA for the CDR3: TGCGCCAGCAGCTTCCAAAGGACAGGTGGGGACGGGGAGCTGTTTTTT.

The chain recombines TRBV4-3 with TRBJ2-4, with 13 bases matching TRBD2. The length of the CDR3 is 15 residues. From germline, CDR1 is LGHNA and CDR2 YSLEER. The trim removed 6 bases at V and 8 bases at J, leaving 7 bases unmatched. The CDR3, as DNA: TGCGCCAGCAGTCGGACTAGCGGGAGCGGTGACATTCAGTACTTC. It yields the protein CASSRTSGSGDIQYF.

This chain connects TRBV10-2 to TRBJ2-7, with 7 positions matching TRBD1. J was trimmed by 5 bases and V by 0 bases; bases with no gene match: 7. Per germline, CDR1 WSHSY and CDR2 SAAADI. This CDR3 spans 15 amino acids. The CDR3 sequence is CASSESGGARHEQYF. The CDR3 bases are TGCGCCAGCAGTGAGTCAGGGGGCGCGAGGCACGAGCAGTACTTC.

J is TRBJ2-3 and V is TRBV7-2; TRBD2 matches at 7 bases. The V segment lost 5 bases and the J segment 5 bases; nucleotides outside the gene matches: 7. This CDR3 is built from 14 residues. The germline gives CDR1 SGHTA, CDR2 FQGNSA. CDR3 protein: CASSEPGTKDTQYF. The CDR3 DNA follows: TGTGCCAGCAGCGAGCCTGGGACTAAAGATACGCAGTATTTT.

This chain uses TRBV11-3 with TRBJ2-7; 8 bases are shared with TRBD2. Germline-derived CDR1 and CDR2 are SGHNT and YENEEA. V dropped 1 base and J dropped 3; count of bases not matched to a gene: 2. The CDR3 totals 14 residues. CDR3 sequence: CASSLGGTSYEQYF. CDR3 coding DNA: TGTGCCAGCAGCTTAGGCGGGACTAGCTACGAGCAGTACTTC.